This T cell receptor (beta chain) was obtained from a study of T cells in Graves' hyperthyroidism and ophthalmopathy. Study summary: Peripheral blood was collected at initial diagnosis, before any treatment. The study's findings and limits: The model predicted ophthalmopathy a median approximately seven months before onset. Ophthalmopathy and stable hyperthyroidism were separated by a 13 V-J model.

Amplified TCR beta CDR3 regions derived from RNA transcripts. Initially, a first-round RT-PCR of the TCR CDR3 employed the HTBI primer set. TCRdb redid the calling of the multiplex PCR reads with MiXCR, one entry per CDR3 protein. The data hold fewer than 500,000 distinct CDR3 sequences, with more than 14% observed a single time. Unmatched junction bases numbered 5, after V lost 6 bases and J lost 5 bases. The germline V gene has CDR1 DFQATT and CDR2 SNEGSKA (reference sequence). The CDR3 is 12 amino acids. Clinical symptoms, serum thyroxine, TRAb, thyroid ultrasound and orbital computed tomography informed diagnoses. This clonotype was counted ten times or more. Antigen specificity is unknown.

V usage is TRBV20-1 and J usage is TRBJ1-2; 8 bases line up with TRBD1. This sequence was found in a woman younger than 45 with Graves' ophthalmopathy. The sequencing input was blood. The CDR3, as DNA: TGCAGTGCGCGGACAGGGTGGTATGGCTACACCTTC. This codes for CSARTGWYGYTF.